This T cell receptor (beta chain) was documented in a study of blood T cell repertoires in COVID-19. Overall study context: Acute and convalescent COVID-19 specimens originated in the United States, Italy and Spain. PBMCs, B-cell-depleted T cells, or T cells provided the cDNA or gDNA that made up the material.

Trimming pared 0 bases from V and 2 bases from J, leaving 9 bases between. The CDR3 loop spans 14 amino acids. The germline CDR1 and CDR2 sequences are SGHRS and YFSETQ. During active infection, Seattle patients enrolled and were then monitored through disease. Generated by immunoSEQ multiplex PCR, the TCRdb table keeps only in-frame clones and is missing some. The sample shows more than 80,000 clones, about 82% of them seen only once. The receptor comes from an elderly man with COVID-19, enrolled during active disease. Sequencing input: peripheral blood. The chain couples TRBV5-1 to TRBJ2-7, with TRBD2 as a possible D gene (6 bases). CDR3 in amino acids: CASSLGRVAYEQYF. The CDR3 DNA is TGCGCCAGCAGCTTGGGGAGGGTAGCCTACGAGCAGTACTTC.